This TCR beta chain was sequenced during a study of patients and donors after allogeneic stem cell transplantation. TCRdb ran MiXCR on the RT-PCR reads and lists one entry per CDR3 protein. Here the sample spans about a million distinct CDR3 sequences, roughly 18% being singletons. The ends lost 4 bases at V and 5 bases at J; junction bases unmatched: 12. The CDR3 loop spans 18 amino acids. Germline loops: CDR1 KGHDR, CDR2 SFDVKD. This clonotype was observed a handful of times. The sequence derives from a human donor who was either an allogeneic HSCT recipient or a stem cell or donor lymphocyte infusion donor (not recorded which). It is not recorded whose cells these are; they may come from a transplant donor. Source material: blood, either unsorted or a sorted T cell fraction (not recorded which). The chain employs TRBV24-1 and TRBJ1-5; 11 nucleotides match TRBD1. CDR3 loop: CATSDTPGTGGYYQPQHF. CDR3 in DNA: TGTGCCACCAGTGACACACCTGGGACAGGGGGGTATTATCAGCCCCAGCATTTT.